The 12 T cell receptor beta chains below all came from one sample that was sequenced in a study of T-cell reconstitution after alpha-beta-depleted transplantation in children. As it was prepared, the TCRbeta library received unique molecular identifiers. A single record per CDR3 protein comes from TCRdb applying MiXCR to the PCR reads. Of 450,000 to 500,000 distinct CDR3 sequences listed, about an eighth are singletons. Source: PBMCs from the stem cell graft donor, taken from the stem cell graft. The receptors originated from a human donor who donated a stem cell graft to a child with combined immunodeficiency.

This clonotype was detected only a few times. The DNA for the CDR3 is TGTGCCAGCAGCTTAGCCGGGCGGGGAGAGGGGCCGTGGTGGTACTTC. The encoded protein is CASSLAGRGEGPWWYF. The chain joins TRBV7-9 to TRBJ2-7, with a possible D match to TRBD2 (6 bases). Trimming shortened V by 0 bases and J by 12 bases, and 24 bases separated the two germline ends. The length of the CDR3 is 16 residues. Per the germline V gene, CDR1 is SEHNR and CDR2 is FQNEAQ (reference sequence). Full variable domain (missing parts from reference TRBV7-9 and TRBJ2-7): DTGVSQNPRHKITKRGQNVTFRCDPISEHNRLYWYRQTLGQGPEFLTYFQNEAQLEKSRLLSDRFSAERPKGSFSTLEIQRTEQGDSAMYLCASSLAGRGEGPWWYFGPGTRLTVT.

The chain has TRBV5-5 and TRBJ1-1; 11 bases are shared with TRBD1. J was trimmed by 5 bases and V by 5 bases; bases with no gene match: 11. The V gene's germline CDR1 is SGHKS and CDR2 YYEKEE (reference sequence). CDR3 size: 16 residues. CDR3 nucleotides: TGTGCCAGCAGTATACGGGACAGGGGGGGTGGAACTGAAGCTTTCTTT. Protein product: CASSIRDRGGGTEAFF.

Only a few counts were recorded for this clonotype. The V gene is TRBV7-2, the J gene TRBJ2-1, with 13 bases aligning to TRBD2. The CDR3 is 17 residues long. Germline CDR1 SGHTA, CDR2 FQGNSA. J lost 0 bases, V lost 5 bases, and 4 bases had no gene match. The CDR3 nucleotides read TGTGCCAGCAGCCCGACTAGCGGGGGGAGCTCCTACAATGAGCAGTTCTTC. Protein product: CASSPTSGGSSYNEQFF.

This clonotype has at least ten counts. V usage is TRBV20-1 and J usage is TRBJ2-7; the D call may be TRBD1 or TRBD2 (5 bases each). This CDR3 contains 13 residues. V was pared by 1 base and J by 3 bases, with 10 bases between. Germline V gene sequence: CDR1 DFQATT, CDR2 SNEGSKA (reference sequence). CDR3 in DNA: TGCAGTGCTAGAGGTCCAGGGAGCTACGAGCAGTACTTC. The encoded protein is CSARGPGSYEQYF.

The chain couples TRBV11-2 to TRBJ2-7; 13 nucleotides match TRBD2. V dropped 3 bases and J dropped 2; count of bases not matched to a gene: 4. The CDR3 is 16 amino acids. CDR1 and CDR2 (germline): SGHAT, FQNNGV. The CDR3 coding sequence is TGTGCCAGCAGCTTGGGGACTAGCGGGACCACCTACGAGCAGTACTTC. It encodes CASSLGTSGTTYEQYF.

This clonotype was counted between two and nine times. V gene TRBV13 combines with J gene TRBJ1-2, with TRBD1 matching 8 bases. Unmatched junction bases numbered 12, after V lost 7 bases and J lost 2 bases. CDR1 is PRHDT and CDR2 is FYEKMQ in the germline V gene (reference sequence). CDR3 length equals 16 residues. Written as DNA, the CDR3 is TGTGCCAGCAACCCGTTCCCAGGGGGCGCAAACTATGGCTACACCTTC. Encoded protein: CASNPFPGGANYGYTF.

A word on this clonotype: A read error may explain this, as a much larger clone is one base away. The chain links TRBV27 to TRBJ2-3; the D is unclear. V was pared by 2 bases and J by 3 bases, with 6 bases between. The CDR3 runs 13 residues. Germline V lookup: CDR1 MNHEY, CDR2 SMNVEV (reference sequence). The DNA for the CDR3 is TGTGCCAGCAGTTTAATGAGGACAGATACGCAGTATTTT. This sequence encodes CASSLMRTDTQYF.

The J gene is TRBJ2-3, the V gene TRBV6-7, with D perhaps matching TRBD1 or TRBD2 (6 bases each). TRBV6-7 is labeled an ORF, and its function is uncertain. The CDR3 has 19 amino acids. The CDR3, as DNA: TGTACCCTCAGTTTGGAGGGCTTCCGGGGGCCCCTCAGCACAGATACGCAGTATTTT. Protein product: CTLSLEGFRGPLSTDTQYF.

This clonotype was seen many times. The chain couples TRBV12-3 or TRBV12-4 to TRBJ2-5; no reliable D call. The CDR3 spans 13 residues. V was cut by 1 base and J by 2 bases, with 5 bases left in between. CDR3 protein: CASSLGQQETQYF. CDR3 nucleotides: TGTGCCAGCAGTTTAGGTCAGCAAGAGACCCAGTACTTC.

This clonotype showed up many times. V usage is TRBV7-9 and J usage is TRBJ2-1; no firm D call. V was cut by 5 bases and J by 13 bases, with 15 bases left in between. Germline CDR1 and CDR2: SEHNR and FQNEAQ (reference sequence). The CDR3 is made up of 12 amino acids. CDR3 sequence reads: CASSRSSTEQFF. CDR3 in DNA: TGTGCCAGCAGCCGCTCCTCAACGGAACAGTTCTTC.

The chain uses TRBV9 and TRBJ1-5; D is ambiguous. Trimming took off 4 bases at V and 6 bases at J, with 11 bases between the two ends. The CDR3 sequence is 13 residues long. CDR1 is SGDLS and CDR2 is YYNGEE in the germline V gene. The CDR3: CASSTGEGQPQHF. In DNA form, the CDR3 reads TGTGCCAGCAGCACCGGGGAGGGTCAGCCCCAGCATTTT.

This clonotype was seen many times. J is TRBJ2-5 and V is TRBV9; tentative D call: TRBD2 (5 bases). The germline V gene has CDR1 SGDLS and CDR2 YYNGEE. The CDR3 runs to 15 residues. Trimming cost V 0 bases and J 2 bases, with 11 bases left between them. The CDR3 is CASSVDGGQQETQYF. CDR3 bases: TGTGCCAGCAGCGTAGATGGCGGGCAGCAAGAGACCCAGTACTTC.